The sequence of this T cell receptor (beta chain) was determined in a study of blood T cell repertoires in COVID-19. Original methodology: For nucleated cells, counts were estimated from reference gene primer amplification. Clones were sequenced by immunoSEQ multiplex PCR, and TCRdb holds only the in-frame ones, with some missing. The V and J calls and clone size come from that table; D and trimming were worked out from the DNA. This sample has over 200,000 clones, with around nine tenths found just once. The CDR3 totals 13 residues. Germline V CDR1 and CDR2: SGDLS, YYNGEE. Trimming took 2 bases from V and 6 from J; bases not matched to a gene: 2.

Sequencing used peripheral blood. V gene TRBV9 combines with J gene TRBJ1-1; 9 nucleotides agree with TRBD1. The sequence derives from a man between 60 and 75 years old who had recovered from COVID-19. The CDR3 DNA is TGTGCCAGCAGCGTTCGACAGGGGGCTGAAGCTTTCTTT. This gives the protein CASSVRQGAEAFF.